A selection of T cell receptor beta chains follows, all from one sample in a study of CD8 T cells in ankylosing spondylitis. TCRdb reanalysed the 5' RACE reads using MiXCR and keeps one entry per CDR3 protein. The data contain around 340,000 distinct CDR3 sequences, roughly 15% of them singletons. Sequences were obtained from blood, either unsorted or a sorted T cell fraction (not recorded which). The receptors were gathered from a male donor with ankylosing spondylitis or in good health (not recorded which). The CDR3 runs from the conserved cysteine through the conserved F or W. The D gene is left open where the match is weak. Expanded clones get a size class; other rows say once, few or many, or leave the size out.

clone_size	j_call	d_call	v_call	cdr3_aa	cdr3_nt
few	TRBJ2-7	-	TRBV7-9	CASSPGTPPYEQYF	TGTGCCAGCAGCCCCGGGACACCACCCTACGAGCAGTACTTC
many	TRBJ2-5	-	TRBV5-1	CASSLGQLQETQYF	TGCGCCAGCAGCTTGGGACAGCTTCAAGAGACCCAGTACTTC
-	TRBJ1-4	-	TRBV3-1	CASCLQPNEKLFF	TGTGCCAGCTGCCTACAGCCTAATGAAAAACTGTTTTTT
-	TRBJ2-7	TRBD1	TRBV7-9	CASSLAGGQGHEQYF	TGTGCCAGCAGCTTAGCGGGGGGACAGGGCCACGAGCAGTACTTC
-	TRBJ2-7	TRBD1	TRBV12-5	CASGWPSGQAFTYEQYF	TGTGCTAGTGGTTGGCCCAGCGGACAGGCCTTTACCTACGAGCAGTACTTC
few	TRBJ2-2	-	TRBV5-1	CASSLAAADGELFF	TGCGCCAGCAGCTTGGCCGCGGCCGACGGGGAGCTGTTTTTT
few	TRBJ2-5	TRBD1	TRBV10-3	CAIREGQGAKETQYF	TGTGCCATCAGAGAGGGGCAGGGGGCGAAGGAGACCCAGTACTTC
few	TRBJ1-5	-	TRBV20-1	CSASPVNGQPQHF	TGCAGTGCTTCCCCAGTGAATGGTCAGCCCCAGCATTTT
-	TRBJ2-3	-	TRBV10-3	CATAQRFTDTQYF	TGTGCCACCGCCCAGCGGTTCACAGATACGCAGTATTTT
few	TRBJ1-1	-	TRBV10-3	CAIRQNTEAFF	TGTGCCATCAGACAGAACACTGAAGCTTTCTTT
-	TRBJ1-2	TRBD1	TRBV6-1	CASSSLGTGGGGYTF	TGTGCCAGCAGCTCTCTAGGGACAGGGGGTGGTGGCTACACCTTC
-	TRBJ2-1	-	TRBV6-2/TRBV6-3	CASRGAAEGRLIF	TGTGCCAGCAGAGGGGCGGCGGAGGGGAGGTTGATCTTC
-	TRBJ1-1	-	TRBV19	CASSMGGDPFEAFF	TGTGCCAGTAGTATGGGAGGGGACCCCTTTGAAGCTTTCTTT
few	TRBJ2-3	-	TRBV10-3	CAISELGATDTQYF	TGTGCCATCAGTGAGCTGGGGGCAACAGATACGCAGTATTTT
few	TRBJ1-2	-	TRBV2	CASSGNSNYGYTF	TGTGCCAGCAGTGGGAACAGTAACTATGGCTACACCTTC
-	TRBJ2-1	TRBD2	TRBV5-1	CASSLATRGDAYNEQFF	TGCGCCAGCAGCTTGGCCACGCGGGGGGACGCCTACAATGAGCAGTTCTTC
once	TRBJ2-7	-	TRBV5-6	CASSRKTYEQYF	TGTGCCAGCAGTAGAAAGACCTACGAGCAGTACTTC
-	TRBJ1-5	TRBD1	TRBV7-9	CASSPGGWDQPQHF	TGTGCCAGCAGCCCAGGGGGTTGGGATCAGCCCCAGCATTTT
many	TRBJ2-3	-	TRBV5-1	CASSLEGRTTDTQYF	TGCGCCAGCAGCCTTGAAGGAAGGACTACAGATACGCAGTATTTT
many	TRBJ2-7	-	TRBV5-1	CASSLGDGYEQYF	TGCGCCAGCAGCTTGGGGGACGGCTACGAGCAGTACTTC
few	TRBJ1-3	-	TRBV20-1	CSARDLDRSGNTIYF	TGCAGTGCTAGAGATCTAGACAGATCAGGAAACACCATATATTTT
few	TRBJ2-7	-	TRBV4-2	CASSQGRGRWSSEQYF	TGTGCCAGCAGCCAAGGGCGCGGCAGGTGGTCGTCTGAGCAGTACTTC
-	TRBJ2-5	TRBD1	TRBV5-1	CASSADRQETQYF	TGCGCCAGCAGCGCGGACAGGCAAGAGACCCAGTACTTC
few	TRBJ1-1	TRBD1	TRBV18	CASSPGTEISTEAFF	TGTGCCAGCTCACCCGGGACAGAGATCAGCACTGAAGCTTTCTTT
-	TRBJ1-6	-	TRBV5-6	CASGSFGGPGSYNSPLHF	TGTGCCAGCGGGTCCTTCGGGGGACCAGGCTCCTATAATTCACCCCTCCACTTT
few	TRBJ2-7	-	TRBV12-3/TRBV12-4	CASSPTRRGGEQYF	TGTGCCAGCAGTCCGACCCGCCGGGGTGGCGAGCAGTACTTC
-	TRBJ2-3	-	TRBV12-3/TRBV12-4	CASSFSLTGLTDTQYF	TGTGCCAGCAGTTTCTCCCTGACGGGTCTCACAGATACGCAGTATTTT
few	TRBJ2-7	-	TRBV5-1	CASSSQGSGYEQYF	TGCGCCAGCAGCTCACAGGGATCTGGCTACGAGCAGTACTTC
many	TRBJ2-5	TRBD1	TRBV12-3/TRBV12-4	CASRWGTGVGETQYF	TGTGCCAGCAGGTGGGGGACAGGAGTTGGGGAGACCCAGTACTTC
many	TRBJ1-1	-	TRBV11-2	CASSSQQRNTEAFF	TGTGCCAGCAGCTCTCAACAGAGGAACACTGAAGCTTTCTTT
many	TRBJ2-3	TRBD2	TRBV5-1	CASSLEGTSGRGHTDTQYF	TGCGCCAGCAGCTTGGAGGGGACTAGCGGGAGAGGGCACACAGATACGCAGTATTTT
-	TRBJ2-7	-	TRBV5-1	CASSPGDNSYEQYF	TGCGCCAGCAGCCCGGGGGACAACTCCTACGAGCAGTACTTC
-	TRBJ2-1	-	TRBV12-3/TRBV12-4	CASSQGGLIYNEQFF	TGTGCCAGCTCCCAGGGGGGACTAATATACAATGAGCAGTTCTTC
-	TRBJ2-1	TRBD2	TRBV20-1	CSARLAGGSSYNEQFF	TGCAGTGCTAGACTAGCGGGGGGTAGCTCCTACAATGAGCAGTTCTTC
few	TRBJ1-5	TRBD1	TRBV29-1	CSASGQGQPQHF	TGCAGCGCATCGGGACAGGGTCAGCCCCAGCATTTT
-	TRBJ2-7	TRBD1	TRBV20-1	CSAMWTGSHEQYF	TGCAGTGCTATGTGGACAGGGTCCCACGAGCAGTACTTC
few	TRBJ2-7	-	TRBV7-6	CASSLEGAPYEQYF	TGTGCCAGCAGCTTAGAAGGCGCTCCCTACGAGCAGTACTTC
-	TRBJ2-5	TRBD2	TRBV10-3	CAISEGTSGYPETQYF	TGTGCCATCAGTGAAGGAACTAGCGGGTATCCGGAGACCCAGTACTTC
-	TRBJ2-1	-	TRBV6-5	CASSYRRVDNEQFF	TGTGCCAGCAGTTACCGCAGAGTAGACAATGAGCAGTTCTTC
-	TRBJ2-7	-	TRBV2	CASSERGQTYEQYF	TGTGCCAGCAGTGAGAGAGGACAGACCTACGAGCAGTACTTC
-	TRBJ1-1	-	TRBV11-2	CASSFTGSSVRAFF	TGTGCCAGCAGCTTCACGGGGTCCAGTGTACGAGCTTTCTTT
-	TRBJ2-2	-	TRBV7-2	CASSSAGLIANTGELFF	TGTGCCAGCAGCTCGGCGGGACTGATCGCGAACACCGGGGAGCTGTTTTTT
many	TRBJ1-1	TRBD1	TRBV6-1	CASTDPMGQVMNTEAFF	TGTGCCAGCACCGACCCGATGGGACAGGTGATGAACACTGAAGCTTTCTTT
-	TRBJ2-2	-	TRBV3-1	CASSQDWNTGELFF	TGTGCCAGCAGCCAAGATTGGAACACCGGGGAGCTGTTTTTT
-	TRBJ2-7	-	TRBV5-5	CASSLAGTKPYEQYF	TGTGCCAGCAGCTTGGCCGGGACCAAGCCCTACGAGCAGTACTTC
many	TRBJ1-1	-	TRBV7-7	CASSPLENTEAFF	TGTGCCAGCAGTCCCTTAGAGAACACTGAAGCTTTCTTT
few	TRBJ1-2	-	TRBV10-3	CAISEFEGASHNYGYTF	TGTGCCATCAGTGAGTTCGAAGGGGCATCTCATAACTATGGCTACACCTTC
few	TRBJ1-1	-	TRBV29-1	CSGIQYNTEAFF	TGCAGCGGAATACAGTATAACACTGAAGCTTTCTTT
-	TRBJ1-2	-	TRBV5-8	CASSLFGGYGYTF	TGTGCCAGCAGCTTGTTTGGGGGCTATGGCTACACCTTC